This T cell receptor (beta chain) appears in the sequencing data of a study of cytomegalovirus exposure and HLA in healthy donors. As for the study in general: A prior analysis found roughly 100 million unique TCR beta sequences from around 200 million T cells. Study conclusions and caveats: The authors later found HLA-associated TCR beta chains more clonally expanded than equally common others. Presence/absence analyses assumed roughly uniform sequencing depth across donors.

Vbeta (60) and Jbeta (13) primers were used in the PCR. Using immunoSEQ multiplex PCR, the repertoire was profiled, and TCRdb retains in-frame clones only, with some absent. The table shows approximately 140,000 clones, with approximately 80% occurring only once. To note about this clone: The antigen is undetermined.

Trimming stripped 5 bases from V and 4 bases from J, with 12 bases between. The CDR3 has 13 residues. In germline, CDR1 is SGHTA, CDR2 FQGNSA. The receptor's source is a man in his forties or fifties in good health and CMV-seronegative. Specimen: PBMCs. The chain carries TRBV7-2 and TRBJ2-7; no definite D call. CDR3 residues: CASSRIVRYEQYF. CDR3 in DNA: TGTGCCAGCAGCCGAATAGTTCGGTACGAGCAGTACTTC. Using reference TRBV7-2 and TRBJ2-7 for the parts outside the CDR3, the full variable domain is GAGVSQSPSNKVTEKGKDVELRCDPISGHTALYWYRQSLGQGLEFLIYFQGNSAPDKSGLPSDRFSAERTGGSVSTLTIQRTQQEDSAVYLCASSRIVRYEQYFGPGTRLTVT.